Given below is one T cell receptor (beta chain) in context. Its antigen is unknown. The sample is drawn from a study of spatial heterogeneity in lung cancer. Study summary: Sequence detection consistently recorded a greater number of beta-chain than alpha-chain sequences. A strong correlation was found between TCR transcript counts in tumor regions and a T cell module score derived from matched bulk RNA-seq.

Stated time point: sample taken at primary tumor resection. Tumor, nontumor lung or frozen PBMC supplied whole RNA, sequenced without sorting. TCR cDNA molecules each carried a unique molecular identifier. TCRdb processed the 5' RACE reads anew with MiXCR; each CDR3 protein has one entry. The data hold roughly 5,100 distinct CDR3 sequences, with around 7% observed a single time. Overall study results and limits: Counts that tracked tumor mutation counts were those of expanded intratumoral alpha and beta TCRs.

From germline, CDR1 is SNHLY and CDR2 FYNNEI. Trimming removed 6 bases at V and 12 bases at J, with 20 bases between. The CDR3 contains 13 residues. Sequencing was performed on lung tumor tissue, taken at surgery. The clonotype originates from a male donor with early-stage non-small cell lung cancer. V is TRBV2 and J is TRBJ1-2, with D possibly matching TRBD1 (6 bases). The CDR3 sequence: CASRRTDSGVHTF. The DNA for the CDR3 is TGTGCCAGCAGGAGGACAGACTCCGGGGTCCACACCTTC.